Below, 5 T cell receptor beta chains from the same sample are listed, as sequenced in a study of blood T cell repertoires in COVID-19 (dated by TCRdb to the early 2020s). The library was made by the immunoSEQ multiplex PCR assay. Here the immuneACCESS table is served through TCRdb, limited to in-frame sequences with V and J called. Missing clones are a known gap in these copies; in checked studies unresolved V genes cover under half, and the rest lacks a known reason. The sample data list approximately 200,000 clones, and roughly nine tenths of these were observed just once. 2.2% of the sample goes to the ten largest clones. The material sequenced was peripheral blood. These receptors originate from a woman between 45 and 65 years old with acute or convalescent COVID-19.

J is TRBJ1-5 and V is TRBV6-5; 7 nucleotides line up with TRBD1. Germline CDR1 and CDR2: MNHEY and SVGAGI. Trimming took 5 bases from V and 2 from J; bases not matched to a gene: 3. The CDR3 length is 14 residues. This CDR3 reads CASSTGVGNQPQHF. The CDR3 DNA reads as TGTGCCAGCAGTACAGGGGTCGGCAATCAGCCCCAGCATTTT.

The chain has TRBV4-1 and TRBJ1-5; unclear D gene. The CDR3 is made up of 15 amino acids. Trimming stripped 4 bases from V and 4 bases from J, with 14 bases between. Germline V gene data show CDR1 as MGHRA and CDR2 as YSYEKL. The CDR3 DNA is TGCGCCAGCAGCCTTTCCTCGGGGATTAATCAGCCCCAGCATTTT. The encoded protein is CASSLSSGINQPQHF.

This sequence joins TRBV5-1 and TRBJ1-1; D perhaps matches TRBD1 (5 bases). V was cut by 2 bases and J by 0 bases, with 11 bases left in between. The CDR3 contains 15 residues. Germline values: CDR1 SGHRS, CDR2 YFSETQ. For the CDR3, the DNA is TGCGCCAGCAGCTTTGGGGCGGACATGAACACTGAAGCTTTCTTT. It codes for CASSFGADMNTEAFF.

This sequence joins TRBV6-5 and TRBJ2-7; D unclear. From germline, CDR1 is MNHEY and CDR2 SVGAGI. V was cut by 2 bases and J by 7 bases, with 6 bases left in between. The CDR3 extends over 11 amino acids. The CDR3 loop reads CASSYGPEQYF. DNA of the CDR3: TGTGCCAGCAGTTACGGGCCAGAGCAGTACTTC.

This rearrangement joins TRBV7-8 to TRBJ2-7; the D is unclear. This CDR3 spans 11 amino acids. V lost 7 bases, J lost 3 bases, and 7 bases lay in between. From germline, CDR1 is SGHVS and CDR2 FQNEAQ. CDR3 coding DNA: TGTGCCAGCACCGGCGGCTACGAGCAGTACTTC. This gives the protein CASTGGYEQYF.